The 20 T cell receptor beta chains presented below share a single source sample, sequenced in a study of blood T cell repertoires in COVID-19. Sequencing used immunoSEQ multiplex PCR; TCRdb keeps in-frame clones, though not all of them. The table has approximately 150,000 clones, approximately 86% seen once. Sequencing was carried out using peripheral blood. The receptor source for this set is a man between 65 and 85 years old with acute or convalescent COVID-19.

The CDR3 is CASSDPGQGVTNEKLFF. The CDR3 DNA is TGTGCCAGCAGTGATCCGGGACAGGGGGTTACTAATGAAAAACTGTTTTTT. The chain couples TRBV6-1 to TRBJ1-4; 11 bases align to TRBD1. The ends lost 3 bases at V and 2 bases at J; junction bases unmatched: 5. Germline CDR1 MNHNS, CDR2 SASEGT. CDR3 size: 17 residues.

The chain couples TRBV5-5 to TRBJ2-7; TRBD2 aligns across 13 bases. The V gene end was trimmed by 3 bases and the J gene end by 2 bases; junction bases not matched to a gene: 2. Germline V gene data show CDR1 as SGHKS and CDR2 as YYEKEE (reference sequence). CDR3 length: 15 residues. The chain's CDR3 is CASSSGLAGAYEQYF. The CDR3 DNA sequence: TGTGCCAGCAGCTCCGGACTAGCGGGGGCCTACGAGCAGTACTTC.

The chain uses TRBV6-5 and TRBJ2-6, with D maybe TRBD1 (6 bases). Trimming shortened V by 7 bases and J by 2 bases, and 12 bases separated the two germline ends. The CDR3 consists of 15 residues. CDR1 and CDR2 (germline): MNHEY, SVGAGI. CDR3 nucleotides: TGTGCCAGCAAGATACAGGGCGCTGGGGCCAACGTCCTGACTTTC. Amino acid sequence: CASKIQGAGANVLTF.

The table lists this clone with a count of one. This rearrangement joins TRBV7-2 to TRBJ2-1; possible D gene TRBD2, 7 bases. Germline CDR1 reads SGHTA; CDR2 reads FQGNSA. Trimming took off 6 bases at V and 7 bases at J, with 22 bases between the two ends. The CDR3 has 16 amino acids. CDR3 in DNA: TGTGCCAGCAGTGGGGCTAGCGGCCAAGGGGGTAATGAGCAGTTCTTC. Protein sequence: CASSGASGQGGNEQFF.

About this clone: One end of the junction fails to match germline, which may point to a read error. The gene calls are TRBV7-7 and TRBJ2-7; 7 bases line up with TRBD1. Germline CDR1 SSHAT, CDR2 FNYEAQ (reference sequence). This CDR3 spans 12 amino acids. This chain's CDR3 is CASSSTGNEQYF. The CDR3 nucleotides read TGTGCTAGCAGTTCGACAGGGAACGAGCAGTACTTC.

This chain uses TRBV15 with TRBJ1-1, with 7 bases matching TRBD1. CDR3 length: 14 amino acids. With V trimmed by 5 bases and J by 1 base, 4 bases remained unmatched. Germline CDR1 is LNHNV and CDR2 is YYDKDF (reference sequence). The CDR3 DNA reads TGTGCCACCAGCGACGGACAGGCGAACACTGAAGCTTTCTTT. It specifies CATSDGQANTEAFF.

This clone was seen once. This sequence joins TRBV9 and TRBJ1-2; 7 bases are a match to TRBD1. Germline loops: CDR1 SGDLS, CDR2 YYNGEE. V shed 0 bases and J 4 bases; nucleotides not matched to a gene: 6. The CDR3 runs 15 residues. The CDR3 region is CASSVERGRGYGYTF. The CDR3, as DNA: TGTGCCAGCAGCGTAGAGAGGGGGCGCGGCTATGGCTACACCTTC. The full variable domain, rest sourced from reference TRBV9 and TRBJ1-2, is DSGVTQTPKHLITATGQRVTLRCSPRSGDLSVYWYQQSLDQGLQFLIQYYNGEERAKGNILERFSAQQFPDLHSELNLSSLELGDSALYFCASSVERGRGYGYTFGSGTRLTVV.

This clone was picked up one time. The V gene is TRBV28, the J gene TRBJ2-2; TRBD1 aligns across 7 bases. Germline trimming cut 6 bases from V and 6 bases from J; bases unmatched to any gene: 10. The CDR3 totals 15 residues. Per germline, CDR1 MDHEN and CDR2 SYDVKM. DNA for the CDR3: TGTGCCAGCAGACAGACAGGGCTGGAGGCCGGGGAGCTGTTTTTT. This gives the protein CASRQTGLEAGELFF.

This clone was seen only once. The V and J genes are TRBV3-1 (or the pseudogene TRBV3-2) and TRBJ1-5; D unresolved. CDR3 length equals 13 residues. Trimming cost V 3 bases and J 2 bases, with 5 bases left between them. Germline CDR1 and CDR2: LGHDT and YNNKEL (reference sequence). The CDR3 sequence: CASSHGGNQPQHF. CDR3 in DNA: TGTGCCAGCAGCCACGGGGGCAATCAGCCCCAGCATTTT.

The chain uses TRBV7-9 and TRBJ1-2; TRBD1 agrees at 9 bases. Per germline, CDR1 SEHNR and CDR2 FQNEAQ (reference sequence). This CDR3 spans 15 amino acids. V lost 5 bases to trimming and J lost 8 bases; unmatched junction nucleotides: 12. The CDR3 coding sequence is TGTGCCAGCAGCCTTTACAGGGGGCGACCGTCGGGCTACACCTTC. Translated, it gives CASSLYRGRPSGYTF. Filled out from reference TRBV7-9 and TRBJ1-2, the complete variable domain reads DTGVSQNPRHKITKRGQNVTFRCDPISEHNRLYWYRQTLGQGPEFLTYFQNEAQLEKSRLLSDRFSAERPKGSFSTLEIQRTEQGDSAMYLCASSLYRGRPSGYTFGSGTRLTVV.

The rearrangement joins TRBV12-3 or TRBV12-4 to TRBJ2-1; D possibly corresponds to TRBD1 (6 bases). The CDR3 spans 13 residues. The V gene lost 8 bases and the J gene lost 4 bases, with 12 bases spanning the gap. CDR3 nucleotides: TGTGCCAGCGGGACAAGCATTTACAATGAGCAGTTCTTC. It specifies CASGTSIYNEQFF.

The chain employs TRBV28 and TRBJ2-7, with 15 positions matching TRBD2. The CDR3 is made up of 15 amino acids. CDR1 and CDR2 (germline): MDHEN, SYDVKM. Germline trimming cut 6 bases from V and 10 bases from J; bases unmatched to any gene: 10. CDR3 DNA sequence: TGTGCCAGCAGCCCGGGACTAGCGGGAGGTGTTCAACAGTACTTC. Encoded protein: CASSPGLAGGVQQYF.

CDR3 residues: CASSRKFGLNSNQPQHF. As DNA, the CDR3 is TGTGCCAGTAGTAGAAAGTTTGGACTCAATAGCAATCAGCCCCAGCATTTT. V gene TRBV19 combines with J gene TRBJ1-5; D ambiguous. Germline assignment: CDR1 LNHDA and CDR2 SQIVND (reference sequence). The CDR3 totals 17 residues. With 4 bases removed from V and 0 bases from J, the gap between germline ends came to 16 bases.

The chain is built from TRBV7-3 and TRBJ2-1, with TRBD2 identical over 9 bases. Germline CDR1 reads SGHTA; CDR2 reads FQGTGA. The V and J ends lost 0 bases and 7 bases, in that order; junction bases with no gene match: 1. CDR3 size: 14 residues. The CDR3 reads CASSLTLAGNEQFF. CDR3 nucleotides: TGTGCCAGCAGCTTAACGCTAGCGGGAAATGAGCAGTTCTTC.

The J gene is TRBJ2-5, the V gene TRBV4-2; the match to TRBD2 covers 8 bases. V lost 1 base to trimming and J lost 3 bases; unmatched junction nucleotides: 4. The CDR3 loop spans 15 amino acids. Germline V gene sequence: CDR1 LGHNA, CDR2 YNFKEQ. The CDR3 protein is CASSQGGLGEETQYF. The CDR3 DNA is TGTGCCAGCAGCCAAGGGGGACTAGGGGAAGAGACCCAGTACTTC.

V usage is TRBV7-2 and J usage is TRBJ1-1; unclear D gene. Germline lookup yields CDR1 SGHTA and CDR2 FQGNSA. The CDR3 contains 16 residues. Trimming stripped 3 bases from V and 0 bases from J, with 14 bases between. The CDR3 here is CASSLPLLRVNTEAFF. The CDR3 nucleotides are TGTGCCAGCAGCTTGCCCCTGCTGAGGGTGAACACTGAAGCTTTCTTT.

This clone came up a few times. The CDR3 nucleotides are TGCGCCAGCAGCCCGGGACAGGGAAACAATCAGCCCCAGCATTTT. Translating gives CASSPGQGNNQPQHF. The chain carries TRBV4-1 and TRBJ1-5; 9 nucleotides match TRBD1. The J segment lost 3 bases and the V segment lost 4 bases, leaving 4 bases of the junction unmatched. Germline CDR1 and CDR2: MGHRA and YSYEKL. This CDR3 comprises 15 residues.

The chain recombines TRBV7-2 with TRBJ2-1; 7 bases align to TRBD2. V was pared by 3 bases and J by 5 bases, with 7 bases of the junction left unmatched. The CDR3 has 15 amino acids. In germline, CDR1 is SGHTA, CDR2 FQGNSA. The chain's CDR3 is CASSFLAVENNEQFF. The CDR3 bases are TGTGCCAGCAGCTTCCTAGCGGTCGAAAACAATGAGCAGTTCTTC.

This chain uses TRBV20-1 with TRBJ2-3; TRBD1 is a possible D gene (6 bases). Germline V CDR1 and CDR2: DFQATT, SNEGSKA (reference sequence). The CDR3 spans 11 residues. V lost 5 bases to trimming and J lost 7 bases, with 10 bases between them. DNA for the CDR3: TGCAGTGCTCCTCAGGGGAATACGCAGTATTTT. The encoded protein is CSAPQGNTQYF.

The chain joins TRBV7-2 to TRBJ2-7; D gene ambiguous. The CDR3 is 14 residues long. V gave up 2 bases and J gave up 3 bases, with 11 bases separating them. The germline gives CDR1 SGHTA, CDR2 FQGNSA. CDR3: CASSLSISFYEQYF. The DNA for the CDR3 is TGTGCCAGCAGCTTATCCATTAGTTTCTACGAGCAGTACTTC.